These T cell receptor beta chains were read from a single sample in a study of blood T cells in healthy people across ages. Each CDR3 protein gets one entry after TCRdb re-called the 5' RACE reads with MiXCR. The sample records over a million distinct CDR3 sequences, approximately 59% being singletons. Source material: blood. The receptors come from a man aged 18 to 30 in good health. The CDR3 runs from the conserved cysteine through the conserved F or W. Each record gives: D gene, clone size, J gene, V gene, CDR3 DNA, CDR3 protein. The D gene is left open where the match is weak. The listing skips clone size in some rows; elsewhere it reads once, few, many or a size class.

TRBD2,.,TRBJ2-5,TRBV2,TGTGCCAGCAGTGAAGAGGTAGCGGGACCTCAAGAGACCCAGTACTTC,CASSEEVAGPQETQYF
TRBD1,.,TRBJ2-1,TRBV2,TGTGCCAGACAAAAGGGACAGGGGGACAATGAGCAGTTCTTC,CARQKGQGDNEQFF
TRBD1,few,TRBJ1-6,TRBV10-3,TGTGCCATCAGTGAGGACAGGGTCTGGGGTAATTCACCCCTCCACTTT,CAISEDRVWGNSPLHF
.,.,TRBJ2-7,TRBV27,TGTGCCAGCAGTTTGGGCCCAACATTTGGCGAGCAGTACTTC,CASSLGPTFGEQYF
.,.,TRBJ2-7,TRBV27,TGTGCCAGCAGTCTCTACCCACAGGGACACGAGCAGTACTTC,CASSLYPQGHEQYF
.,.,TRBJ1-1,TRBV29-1,TGCAGCGGCTCGGGAGCTACAGATGTCACTGAAGCTTTCTTT,CSGSGATDVTEAFF
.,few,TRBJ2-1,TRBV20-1,TGCAGTGCTCTCCCTTTAGCGGACTCCTACAATGAGCAGTTCTTC,CSALPLADSYNEQFF
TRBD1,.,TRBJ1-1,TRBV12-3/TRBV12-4,TGTGCCATAGGGACAGACACTGAAGCTTTCTTT,CAIGTDTEAFF
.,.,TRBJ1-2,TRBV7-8,TGTGCCTGCAGCTTAAGGGACCCTGCTAACTATGGCTACACCTTC,CACSLRDPANYGYTF
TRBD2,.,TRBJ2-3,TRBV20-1,TGCAGTGCTTCGAACACCGGGACTAGCACGTATTTT,CSASNTGTSTYF
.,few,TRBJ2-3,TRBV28,TGTGCCAGCAGTTCATCCGTAGGGCCCACAGATACGCAGTATTTT,CASSSSVGPTDTQYF
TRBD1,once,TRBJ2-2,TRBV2,TGTGCCAGCAATGGACAGGGGTCCTTCAACACCGGGGAGCTGTTTTTT,CASNGQGSFNTGELFF
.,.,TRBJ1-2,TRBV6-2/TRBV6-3,TGTGCCAGCAGTCTCCTTGGCGGCATCTATGGCTACACCTTC,CASSLLGGIYGYTF
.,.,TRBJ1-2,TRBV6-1,TGTGCCAGCAGCAACCGGCGCGGGGTAAACTATGGCTACACCTTC,CASSNRRGVNYGYTF
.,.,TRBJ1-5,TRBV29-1,TGCAGCGTACAAAGGACTGGACAGCCCCAGCATTTT,CSVQRTGQPQHF
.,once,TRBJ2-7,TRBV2,TGTGCCAGCAGGGAGAGGACGGACCTCTACGAGCAGTACTTC,CASRERTDLYEQYF
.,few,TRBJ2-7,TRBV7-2,TGTGCCAGCAGCTGGGATAGCGTCTCCTACGAGCAGTACTTC,CASSWDSVSYEQYF
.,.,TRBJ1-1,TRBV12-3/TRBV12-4,TGTGCCAGCAGTTTTCGTTTGGGGAGGGGTGAAGCTTTCTTT,CASSFRLGRGEAFF
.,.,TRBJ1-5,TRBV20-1,TGCAGTGCAATTAACGGTGTCAATCAGCCCCAGCATTTT,CSAINGVNQPQHF
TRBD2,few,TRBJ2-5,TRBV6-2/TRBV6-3,TGTGCCAGCGGAGAGCGGGAGCGTAAGTACTTC,CASGERERKYF
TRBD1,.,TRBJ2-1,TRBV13,TGTGCCAGCAGCTCCCCAATTGGACAGGGATCCTACAATGAGCAGTTCTTC,CASSSPIGQGSYNEQFF
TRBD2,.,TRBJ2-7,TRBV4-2,TGTGCCAGCAGCCTCCCCTCGGCGGGAGACCCCTACGAGCAGTACTTC,CASSLPSAGDPYEQYF
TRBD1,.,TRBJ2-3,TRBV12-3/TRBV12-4,TGTGCCAGCAGCCAGGACAGGGCTCTTAGCACAGATACGCAGTATTTT,CASSQDRALSTDTQYF
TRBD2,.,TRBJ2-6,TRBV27,TGTGCCAGCAGTTTATCTCTCCTAGCGGGGACGATGGCTGGGGCCAACGTCCTGACTTTC,CASSLSLLAGTMAGANVLTF
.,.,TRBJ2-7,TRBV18,TGTGCCAGCTCACCAGGCTCGGGTACGGGGGCGAACTCCTACGAGCAGTACTTC,CASSPGSGTGANSYEQYF
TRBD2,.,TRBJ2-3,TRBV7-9,TGTGCCAGCAGATCAGCGGGAGGGAGCACAGATACGCAGTATTTT,CASRSAGGSTDTQYF
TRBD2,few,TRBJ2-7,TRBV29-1,TGCAGCGTTGTAGGGACTAGCGAAACAAGCTCCTACGAGCAGTACTTC,CSVVGTSETSSYEQYF
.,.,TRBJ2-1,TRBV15,TGTGCCACCAGCAGCTCCCCCCTGAGGGTTGAGCAGTTCTTC,CATSSSPLRVEQFF
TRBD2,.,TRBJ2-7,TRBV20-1,TGCAGTGCTGGACAACTAGCGGGAGGCGGCTACGAGCAGTACTTC,CSAGQLAGGGYEQYF
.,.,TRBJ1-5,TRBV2,TGTGCCAGCAGTGTAGTTCGTAGCAATCAGCCCCAGCATTTT,CASSVVRSNQPQHF
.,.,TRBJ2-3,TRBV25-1,TGTGCCAGCAGCCCGGACTTATATACGCAGTATTTT,CASSPDLYTQYF
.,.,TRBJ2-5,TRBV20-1,TGCAGTGCTAGCTCGGTTCAGGACTACCCTCGGAATGAGCAGTACTTC,CSASSVQDYPRNEQYF
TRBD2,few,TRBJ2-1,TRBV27,TGTGCCAGCAGATACCTAGCGGGTATGAATGAGCAGTTCTTC,CASRYLAGMNEQFF
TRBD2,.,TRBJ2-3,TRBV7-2,TGTGCCAGCAGCTTTAGCGGGAGGACAGATACGCAGTATTTT,CASSFSGRTDTQYF
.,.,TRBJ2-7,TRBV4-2,TGTGCCAGCAGCCAAGATTGGGACTTCTCCTCCTACGAGCAGTACTTC,CASSQDWDFSSYEQYF
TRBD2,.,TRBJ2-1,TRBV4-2,TGTGCCAGCAGCCAAGAGGGCGGGAGGGATTACAATGAGCAGTTCTTC,CASSQEGGRDYNEQFF
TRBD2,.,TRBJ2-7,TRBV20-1,TGCAGTGCTGTACTAGCGCCTCTCTCCTACGAGCAGTACTTC,CSAVLAPLSYEQYF
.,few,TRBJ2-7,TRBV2,TGTGCCAGCAGTGAAGCATGGGGGGCCAGGTCCTACGAGCAGTACTTC,CASSEAWGARSYEQYF
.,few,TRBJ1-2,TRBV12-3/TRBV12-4,TGTGCCAGCAGTTTAGGGGGGACCGGCTATGGCTACACCTTC,CASSLGGTGYGYTF
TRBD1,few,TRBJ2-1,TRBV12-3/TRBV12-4,TGTGCCAGCAGTCCCTCGGGACAGAGGATCTACAATGAGCAGTTCTTC,CASSPSGQRIYNEQFF
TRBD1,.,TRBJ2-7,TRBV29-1,TGCGGCGCAGGGGGAACAGGGCGCGACGAGCAGTACTTC,CGAGGTGRDEQYF
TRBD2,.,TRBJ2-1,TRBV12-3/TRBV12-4,TGTGCCAGCAGGCCTAGCGGGGGGGCCTTTGGTGAGCAGTTCTTC,CASRPSGGAFGEQFF
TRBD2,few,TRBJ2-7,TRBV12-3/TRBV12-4,TGTGCCAGCAGAACTAGCGGGAACTACGAGCAGTACTTC,CASRTSGNYEQYF
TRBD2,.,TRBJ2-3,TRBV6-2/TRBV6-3,TGTGCCAGCAGTTATAGTCGGACTAGCGGGGGCATCGATACGCAGTATTTT,CASSYSRTSGGIDTQYF
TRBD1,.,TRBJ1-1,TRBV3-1,TGTGCCAGCAGCCTAAAATCCCGGGACAGGGGGCGTCAGGACACTGAAGCTTTCTTT,CASSLKSRDRGRQDTEAFF
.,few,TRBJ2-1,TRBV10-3,TGTGCCATCAGCCGGGACGGAGAATACAATGAGCAGTTCTTC,CAISRDGEYNEQFF
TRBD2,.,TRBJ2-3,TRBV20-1,TGCAGTCTTTACTTAGCGGGAGATACGCAGTATTTT,CSLYLAGDTQYF
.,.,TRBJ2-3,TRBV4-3,TGCGCCAGCAGCCAAGACCCGCAAACGAGCACAGATACGCAGTATTTT,CASSQDPQTSTDTQYF
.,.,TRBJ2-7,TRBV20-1,TGCAGTGCTAGTACCGGAGCTGGCAGCTACAATGAGCAGTACTTC,CSASTGAGSYNEQYF
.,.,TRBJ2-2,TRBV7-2,TGTGCCAGCAGCTTACATGGTCAAAGCCACACCGGGGAGCTGTTTTTT,CASSLHGQSHTGELFF
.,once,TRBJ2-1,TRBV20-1,TGCAGTGCCCGTGCTGAACTTCACAATGAGCAGTTCTTC,CSARAELHNEQFF
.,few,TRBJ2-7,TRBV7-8,TGTGCCAGCAGCCTGAAGGGGAACGAGCAGTACTTC,CASSLKGNEQYF
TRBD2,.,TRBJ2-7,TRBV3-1,TGTGCCAGCAGCCAAGGGGGGGGTGTAGGGACCTACGAGCAGTACTTC,CASSQGGGVGTYEQYF
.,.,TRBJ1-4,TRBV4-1,TGCGCCAGCAGCCATACTACGGGGGCTAATGAAAAACTGTTTTTT,CASSHTTGANEKLFF
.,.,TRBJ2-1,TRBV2,TGTGCCAGCAGGCAGGTCCTCGATGAGCAGTTCTTC,CASRQVLDEQFF
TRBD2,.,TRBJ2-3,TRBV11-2,TGTGCCAGCAGCTCGTTTCCCCAAGCGGGAGTAAGAACAGATACGCAGTATTTT,CASSSFPQAGVRTDTQYF
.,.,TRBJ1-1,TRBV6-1,TGTGCCAGCAACCTCTCTCGGGGGGGCGCCTCGTCGGCTTTCTTT,CASNLSRGGASSAFF
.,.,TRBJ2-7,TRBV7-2,TGTGCCAGCAGCTTAAACGGGGGAAACGAGCAGTACTTC,CASSLNGGNEQYF